This T cell receptor (beta chain) was sequenced in a study of shared clonotypes between healthy human individuals. Points from the study as a whole: When compared with the clonotypes that were shared by all four sorted-subset donors, the non-shared clonotypes turned out to have lower generation probabilities.

The CDR3 loop spans 14 amino acids. V lost 2 bases, J lost 2 bases, and 10 bases lay in between. CDR1 and CDR2 from the germline V gene are MNHEY and SVGAGI. Profiled with immunoSEQ multiplex PCR; TCRdb holds only in-frame clones, not every one. The sample carries some 1,600,000 clones, 95% to 99% recorded once. Healthy adults negative for HIV, lacking recent acute infections or vaccinations, served as donors. A note on this clone: The antigen is undetermined.

The sequence derives from a man younger than 40 in good health. The sequenced sample was naive CD4+ T cells sorted from blood. As for subset: CD45RA+ positively selected. The V and J genes are TRBV6-5 and TRBJ2-7, with D possibly TRBD1 on 7 matching bases. The CDR3 bases are TGTGCCAGCAGTTACGCGGGACAGACCTACGAGCAGTACTTC. Protein: CASSYAGQTYEQYF.